The present T cell receptor beta chain was sequenced within a study of shared clonotypes between healthy human individuals. Background on the study: Donors had three CD4 naive, three CD4 memory, two CD8 naive and one CD8 memory plate apiece.

Sequencing used immunoSEQ multiplex PCR; TCRdb keeps in-frame clones, though not all of them. The data hold about 2.2 million clones, with about 93% observed a single time. Points from the study as a whole: Tissue TCR repertoires likely differ from these blood-only repertoires. Larger estimated richness was generally recorded for naive subsets relative to memory subsets.

Note on this clone: Its antigen is undetermined.

The CDR3 totals 17 residues. CDR1 LGHNT and CDR2 FRNRAP come from the germline V gene. Trimming removed 0 bases at V and 6 bases at J, with 17 bases between. Only CD45RO-negative cells positively selected for CCR7 counted as naive CD8 cells, so terminally differentiated effector memory CD45RA+ cells were excluded. The donor cohort consisted entirely of Caucasian adults residing in Nashville, Tennessee. The rearrangement joins TRBV12-5 to TRBJ2-2; D is possibly TRBD1 (5 bases). The TCR comes from a man aged 18 to 29 in good health. Some clones in this sample may be carry-over from other donors' samples. Input material: naive CD8+ T cells from PBMCs. CDR3 bases: TGTGCTAGTGGTTTGGTCCCCCCCCAGGGTAGGGCCGGGGAGCTGTTTTTT. Residues: CASGLVPPQGRAGELFF.